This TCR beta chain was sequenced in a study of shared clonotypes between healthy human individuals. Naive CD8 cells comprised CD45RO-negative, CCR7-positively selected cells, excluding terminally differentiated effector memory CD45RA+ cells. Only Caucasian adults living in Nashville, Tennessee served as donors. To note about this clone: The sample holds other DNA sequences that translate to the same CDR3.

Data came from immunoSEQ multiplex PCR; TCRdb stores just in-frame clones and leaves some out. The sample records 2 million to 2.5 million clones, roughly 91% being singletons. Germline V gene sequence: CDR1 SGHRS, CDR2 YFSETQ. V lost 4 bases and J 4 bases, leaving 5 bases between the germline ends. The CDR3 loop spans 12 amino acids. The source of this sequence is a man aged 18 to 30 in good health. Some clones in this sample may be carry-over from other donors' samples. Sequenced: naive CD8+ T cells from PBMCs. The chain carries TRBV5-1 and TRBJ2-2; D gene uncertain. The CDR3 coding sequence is TGCGCCAGCAGCCCCTCCACCGGGGAGCTGTTTTTT. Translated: CASSPSTGELFF.